The 3 T cell receptor beta chains listed next were all sequenced from one sample in a study of blood T cell repertoires in COVID-19. Profiling relied on immunoSEQ multiplex PCR, and the TCRdb table lists in-frame clones only, not all of them. The sample includes a few hundred thousand clones, approximately 86% of them seen just once. The specimen sequenced was peripheral blood. Receptors were obtained from a man aged 30-40 years with active or convalescent COVID-19.

This clone is a singleton in its sample. The chain employs TRBV10-2 and TRBJ1-2, with D possibly matching TRBD1 (5 bases). The CDR3 contains 13 residues. V dropped 5 bases and J dropped 2 bases, with 9 bases sitting between them. Germline CDR1 and CDR2: WSHSY and SAAADI. DNA of the CDR3: TGCGCCAGCAGTTTTCAGGGAAACTATGGCTACACCTTC. It translates to CASSFQGNYGYTF.

In this sample, this clone turned up a few times. The rearrangement uses TRBV6-5 and TRBJ2-3; 7 nucleotides line up with TRBD2. Germline trimming cut 5 bases from V and 9 bases from J; bases unmatched to any gene: 2. Germline V gives CDR1 MNHEY, CDR2 SVGAGI. The CDR3 has 11 amino acids. Written as DNA, the CDR3 is TGTGCCAGCAGTCAGGGAGGGACGCAGTATTTT. This codes for CASSQGGTQYF.

This chain connects TRBV5-5 to TRBJ2-3; D is possibly TRBD2 (6 bases). V was shortened by 4 bases and J by 4 bases, with 16 bases between the two germline ends. Per germline, CDR1 SGHKS and CDR2 YYEKEE (reference sequence). The CDR3 runs 15 residues. CDR3: CASSNNPGAADTQYF. In DNA, the CDR3 is TGTGCCAGCAGCAATAATCCGGGAGCGGCAGATACGCAGTATTTT.